This TCR beta chain emerged from a study of blood T cell repertoires in COVID-19. The CDR3 is 14 amino acids. Germline CDR1 and CDR2: SEHNR and FQNEAQ (reference sequence). V dropped 0 bases and J dropped 0 bases, with 4 bases sitting between them. How the authors handled the data: Estimates of nucleated cell counts were drawn from the amplification of reference gene primers. Generated by immunoSEQ multiplex PCR, the TCRdb table keeps only in-frame clones and is missing some. V, J and clone size are taken as reported in that table, and D and trimming were inferred from the DNA itself. The sample shows about 40,000 clones, around nine tenths of them seen only once.

The sequence was collected from a man aged 50 to 60 with active COVID-19. This chain joins TRBV7-9 and TRBJ2-3, with D unresolved. The sequenced sample consisted of peripheral blood. The CDR3 sequence: CASSLASSTDTQYF. The CDR3 DNA reads as TGTGCCAGCAGCTTAGCTTCTAGCACAGATACGCAGTATTTT.